This TCR beta chain was sequenced for a study of molecular identifiers for immune sequencing clone quantification. TCRdb processed the PCR reads anew with MiXCR; each CDR3 protein has one entry. This sample has around 460,000 distinct CDR3 sequences, with around a fifth found just once. The table lists this clonotype with a few counts. Sequencing input: naive CD8+ T cells from blood, with Jurkat cell RNA spiked in. Described subset: FACS-sorted CD8+CD4-CCR7+CD45RA+ naive T cells. The receptor comes from a human donor in good health. Some libraries in this study had Jurkat cell RNA spiked in.

This CDR3 is CASSQDPYSPLHF. CDR3 bases: TGTGCCAGCAGCCAAGATCCTTATTCACCCCTCCACTTT. This sequence joins TRBV3-1 and TRBJ1-6, with no clear D. Per germline, CDR1 LGHDT and CDR2 YNNKEL (reference sequence). Trimming left V 0 bases short and J 8 bases short, with 5 bases between. CDR3 size: 13 residues. The full variable domain, with the rest looked up from reference TRBV3-1 and TRBJ1-6, is DTAVSQTPKYLVTQMGNDKSIKCEQNLGHDTMYWYKQDSKKFLKIMFSYNNKELIINETVPNRFSPKSPDKAHLNLHINSLELGDSAVYFCASSQDPYSPLHFGNGTRLTVT.